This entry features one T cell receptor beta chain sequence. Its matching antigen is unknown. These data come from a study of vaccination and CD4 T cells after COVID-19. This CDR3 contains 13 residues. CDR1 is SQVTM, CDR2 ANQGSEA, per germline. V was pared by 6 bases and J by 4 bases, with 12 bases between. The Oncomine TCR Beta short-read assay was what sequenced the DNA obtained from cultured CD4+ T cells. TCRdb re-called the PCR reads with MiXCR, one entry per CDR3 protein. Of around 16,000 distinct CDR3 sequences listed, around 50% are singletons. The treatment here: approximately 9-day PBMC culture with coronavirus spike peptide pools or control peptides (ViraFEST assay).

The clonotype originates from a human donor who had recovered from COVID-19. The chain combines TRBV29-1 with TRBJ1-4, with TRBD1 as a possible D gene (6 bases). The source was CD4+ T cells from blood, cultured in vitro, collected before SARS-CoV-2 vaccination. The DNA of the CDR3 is TGCAGCGTAAAGGAACAGGGTAATGAAAAACTGTTTTTT. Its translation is CSVKEQGNEKLFF.